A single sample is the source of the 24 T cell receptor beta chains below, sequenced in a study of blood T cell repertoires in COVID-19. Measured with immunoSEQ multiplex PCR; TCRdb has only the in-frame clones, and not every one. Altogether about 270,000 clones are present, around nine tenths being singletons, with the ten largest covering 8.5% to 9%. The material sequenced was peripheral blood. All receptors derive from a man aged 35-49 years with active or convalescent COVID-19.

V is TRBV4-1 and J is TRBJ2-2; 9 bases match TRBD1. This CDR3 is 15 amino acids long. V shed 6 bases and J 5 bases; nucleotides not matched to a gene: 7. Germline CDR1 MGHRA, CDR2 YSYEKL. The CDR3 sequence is CASRPPGQGTGELFF. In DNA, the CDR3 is TGCGCCAGCAGACCCCCGGGACAGGGTACCGGGGAGCTGTTTTTT.

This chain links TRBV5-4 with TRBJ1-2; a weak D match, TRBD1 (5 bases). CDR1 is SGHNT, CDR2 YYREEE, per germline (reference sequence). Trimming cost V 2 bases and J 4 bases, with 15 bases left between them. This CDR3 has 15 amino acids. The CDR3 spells CASSFDFDRPYGYTF. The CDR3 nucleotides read TGTGCCAGCAGCTTCGATTTCGACAGACCCTATGGCTACACCTTC.

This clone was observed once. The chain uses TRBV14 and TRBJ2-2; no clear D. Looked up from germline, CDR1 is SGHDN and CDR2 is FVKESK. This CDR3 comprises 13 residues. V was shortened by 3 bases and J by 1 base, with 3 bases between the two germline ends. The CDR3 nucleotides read TGTGCCAGCAGCCACAAGAACACCGGGGAGCTGTTTTTT. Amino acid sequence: CASSHKNTGELFF.

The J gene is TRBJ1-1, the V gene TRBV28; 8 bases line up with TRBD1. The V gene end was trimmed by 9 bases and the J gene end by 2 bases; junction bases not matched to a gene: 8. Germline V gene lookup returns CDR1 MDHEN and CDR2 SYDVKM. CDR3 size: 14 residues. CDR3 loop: CASFPGGPNTEAFF. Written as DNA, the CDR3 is TGTGCCAGTTTTCCAGGGGGCCCCAACACTGAAGCTTTCTTT.

The CDR3 reads CASSQDRSYEQYF. Here the CDR3 DNA reads TGCGCCAGCAGCCAAGATAGGAGTTACGAGCAGTACTTC. This chain uses TRBV4-1 with TRBJ2-7, with D uncertain. Germline V gene sequence: CDR1 MGHRA, CDR2 YSYEKL. Deletions cut 0 bases from V and 4 bases from J, with 7 bases between. This CDR3 is 13 amino acids long.

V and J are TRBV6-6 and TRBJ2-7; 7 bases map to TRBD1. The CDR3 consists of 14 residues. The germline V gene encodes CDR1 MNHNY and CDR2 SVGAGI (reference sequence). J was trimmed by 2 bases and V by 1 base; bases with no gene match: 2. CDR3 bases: TGTGCCAGCAGTTACTTGGACAGGACCTACGAGCAGTACTTC. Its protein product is CASSYLDRTYEQYF.

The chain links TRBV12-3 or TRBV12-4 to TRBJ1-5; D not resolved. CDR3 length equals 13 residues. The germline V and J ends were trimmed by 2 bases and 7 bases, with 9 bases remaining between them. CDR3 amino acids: CASSLRGLQPQHF. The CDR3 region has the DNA TGTGCCAGCAGTTTACGAGGGCTCCAGCCCCAGCATTTT.

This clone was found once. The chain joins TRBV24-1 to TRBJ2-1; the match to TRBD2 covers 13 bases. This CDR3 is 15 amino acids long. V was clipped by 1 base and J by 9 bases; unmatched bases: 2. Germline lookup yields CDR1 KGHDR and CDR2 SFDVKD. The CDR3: CATSDFRTSGGEQFF. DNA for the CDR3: TGTGCCACCAGTGATTTTCGGACTAGCGGGGGTGAGCAGTTCTTC.

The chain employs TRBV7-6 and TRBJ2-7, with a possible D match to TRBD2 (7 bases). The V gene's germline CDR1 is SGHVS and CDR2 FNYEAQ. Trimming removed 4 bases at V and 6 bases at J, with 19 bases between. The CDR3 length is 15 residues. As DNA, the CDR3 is TGTGCCAGCAGCTCCGGGGGGCAGGGATTAGCCGAGCAGTACTTC. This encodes CASSSGGQGLAEQYF. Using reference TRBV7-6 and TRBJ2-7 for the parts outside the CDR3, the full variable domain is GAGVSQSPRYKVTKRGQDVALRCDPISGHVSLYWYRQALGQGPEFLTYFNYEAQQDKSGLPNDRFSAERPEGSISTLTIQRTEQRDSAMYRCASSSGGQGLAEQYFGPGTRLTVT.

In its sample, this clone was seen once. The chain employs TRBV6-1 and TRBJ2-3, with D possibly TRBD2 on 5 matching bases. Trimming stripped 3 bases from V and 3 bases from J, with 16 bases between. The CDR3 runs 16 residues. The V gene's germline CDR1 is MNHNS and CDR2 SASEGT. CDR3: CASSDKASFNTDTQYF. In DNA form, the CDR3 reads TGTGCCAGCAGTGATAAGGCTAGCTTCAATACAGATACGCAGTATTTT.

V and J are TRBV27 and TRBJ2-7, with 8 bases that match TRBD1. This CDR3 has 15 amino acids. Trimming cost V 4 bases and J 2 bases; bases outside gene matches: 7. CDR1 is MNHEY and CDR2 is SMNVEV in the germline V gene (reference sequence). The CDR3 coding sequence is TGTGCCAGCAGTTCTCAGACAGGGGTCACCTACGAGCAGTACTTC. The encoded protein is CASSSQTGVTYEQYF.

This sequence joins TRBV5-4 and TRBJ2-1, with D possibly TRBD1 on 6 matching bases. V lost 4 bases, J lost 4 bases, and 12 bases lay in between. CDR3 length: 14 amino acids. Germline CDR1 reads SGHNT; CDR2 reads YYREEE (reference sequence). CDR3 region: CASSLPDRYNEQFF. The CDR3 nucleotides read TGTGCCAGCAGCCTCCCGGACAGATACAATGAGCAGTTCTTC.

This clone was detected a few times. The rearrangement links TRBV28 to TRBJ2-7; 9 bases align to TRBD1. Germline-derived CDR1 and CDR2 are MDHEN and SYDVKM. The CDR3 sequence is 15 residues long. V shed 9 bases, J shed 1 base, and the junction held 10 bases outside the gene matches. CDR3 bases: TGTGCCAGTACCGACCGGGACAGGGTGTCCTACGAGCAGTACTTC. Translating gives CASTDRDRVSYEQYF.

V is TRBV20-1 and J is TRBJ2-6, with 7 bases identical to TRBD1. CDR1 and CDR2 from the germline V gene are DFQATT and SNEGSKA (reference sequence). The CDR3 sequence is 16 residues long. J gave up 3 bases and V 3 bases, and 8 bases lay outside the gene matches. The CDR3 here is CSASMGQSVGANVLTF. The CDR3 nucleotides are TGCAGTGCTAGTATGGGACAGTCCGTTGGGGCCAACGTCCTGACTTTC.

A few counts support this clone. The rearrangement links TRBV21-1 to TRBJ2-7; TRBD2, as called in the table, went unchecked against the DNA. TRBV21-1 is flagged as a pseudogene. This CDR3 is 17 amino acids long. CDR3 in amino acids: CASSPEGREVPWHEQYF. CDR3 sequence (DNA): TGTGCCAGCAGCCCTGAGGGGCGGGAGGTCCCGTGGCACGAGCAGTACTTC.

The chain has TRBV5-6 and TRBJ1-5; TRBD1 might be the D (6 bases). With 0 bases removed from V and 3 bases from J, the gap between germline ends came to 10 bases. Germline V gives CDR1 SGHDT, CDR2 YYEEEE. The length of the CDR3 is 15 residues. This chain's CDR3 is CASSLAGGYNQPQHF. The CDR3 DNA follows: TGTGCCAGCAGCTTGGCGGGGGGCTACAATCAGCCCCAGCATTTT. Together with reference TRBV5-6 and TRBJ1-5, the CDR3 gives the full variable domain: DAGVTQSPTHLIKTRGQQVTLRCSPKSGHDTVSWYQQALGQGPQFIFQYYEEEERQRGNFPDRFSGHQFPNYSSELNVNALLLGDSALYLCASSLAGGYNQPQHFGDGTRLSIL.

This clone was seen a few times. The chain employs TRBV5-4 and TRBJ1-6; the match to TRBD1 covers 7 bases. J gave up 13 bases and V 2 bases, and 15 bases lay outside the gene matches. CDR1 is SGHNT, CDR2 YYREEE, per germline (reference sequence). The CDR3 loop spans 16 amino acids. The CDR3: CASSFSGGPVRGPLHF. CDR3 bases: TGTGCCAGCAGCTTTTCAGGGGGGCCGGTCCGGGGTCCCCTCCACTTT.

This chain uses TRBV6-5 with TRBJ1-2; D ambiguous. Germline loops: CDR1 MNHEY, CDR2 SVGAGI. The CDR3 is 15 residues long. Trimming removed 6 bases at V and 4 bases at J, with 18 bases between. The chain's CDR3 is CASSRNTFVGYGYTF. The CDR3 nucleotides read TGTGCCAGCAGCAGGAACACGTTTGTGGGCTATGGCTACACCTTC.

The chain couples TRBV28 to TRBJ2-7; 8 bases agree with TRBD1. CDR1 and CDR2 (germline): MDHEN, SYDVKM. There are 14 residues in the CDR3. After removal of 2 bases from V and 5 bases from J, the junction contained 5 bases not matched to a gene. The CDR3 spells CASSLTGGWDEQYF. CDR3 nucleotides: TGTGCCAGCAGTTTAACAGGGGGTTGGGACGAGCAGTACTTC.

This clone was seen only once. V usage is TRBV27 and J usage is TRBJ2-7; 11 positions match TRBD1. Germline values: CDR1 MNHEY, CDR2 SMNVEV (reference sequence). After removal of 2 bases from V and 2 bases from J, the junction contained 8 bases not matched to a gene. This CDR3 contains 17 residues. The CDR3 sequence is CASSLTGTGGFPYEQYF. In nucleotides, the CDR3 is TGTGCCAGCAGTTTAACCGGGACAGGGGGATTTCCCTACGAGCAGTACTTC.

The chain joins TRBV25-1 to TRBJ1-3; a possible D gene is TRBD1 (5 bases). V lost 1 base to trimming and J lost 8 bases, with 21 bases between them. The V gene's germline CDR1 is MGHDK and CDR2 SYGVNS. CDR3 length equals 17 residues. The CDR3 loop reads CASSEFRFGTGGDTIYF. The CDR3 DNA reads TGTGCCAGCAGTGAATTTAGGTTCGGGACCGGGGGGGACACCATATATTTT.

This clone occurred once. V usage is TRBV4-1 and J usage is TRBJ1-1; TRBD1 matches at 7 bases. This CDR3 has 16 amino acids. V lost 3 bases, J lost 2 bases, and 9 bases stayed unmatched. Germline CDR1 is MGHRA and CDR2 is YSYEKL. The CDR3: CASSQGSGQVNTEAFF. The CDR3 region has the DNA TGCGCCAGCAGCCAGGGATCCGGACAGGTTAACACTGAAGCTTTCTTT.

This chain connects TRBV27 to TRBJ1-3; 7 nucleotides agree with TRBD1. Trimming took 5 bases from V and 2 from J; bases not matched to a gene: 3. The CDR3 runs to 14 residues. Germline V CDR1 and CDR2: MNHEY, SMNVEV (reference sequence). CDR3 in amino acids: CASSPTGPGNTIYF. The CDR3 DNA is TGTGCCAGCAGTCCGACAGGGCCTGGAAACACCATATATTTT.

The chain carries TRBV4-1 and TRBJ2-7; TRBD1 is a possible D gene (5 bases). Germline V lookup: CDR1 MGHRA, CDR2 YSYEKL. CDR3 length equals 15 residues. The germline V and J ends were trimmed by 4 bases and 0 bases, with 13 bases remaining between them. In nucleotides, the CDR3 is TGCGCCAGCAGCCCCCAAGGGGTAGCCTCCTACGAGCAGTACTTC. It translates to CASSPQGVASYEQYF.